A selection of T cell receptor beta chains follows, all from one sample in a study of T cell responses to AZD1222 COVID-19 vaccine. Assay used: immunoSEQ multiplex PCR; TCRdb lists only in-frame clones, some missing. The table shows around 150,000 clones, with more than 85% occurring only once. This specimen was peripheral blood, taken on day 0 of AZD1222 vaccination. These TCRs come from an adult in good health. Each CDR3 is given with its conserved first and last residue. Expanded clones are given a class, and other clones once, few, many or no size at all.

clone size,V gene,J gene,CDR3 protein
NA,TRBV30,TRBJ2-1,CAWSVPYNEQFF
NA,TRBV4-2,TRBJ2-1,CASSQAGTTAYNEQFF
NA,TRBV18,TRBJ2-4,CASSPVFAGGRLAKNIQYF
NA,TRBV12-3/TRBV12-4,TRBJ1-1,CASSPIANTEAFF
NA,TRBV7-2,TRBJ1-2,CASSFGGTGESYTF
NA,TRBV28,TRBJ2-1,CASSPRHRNNEQFF
NA,TRBV7-9,TRBJ2-1,CASSLALVGRGIREQFF
once,TRBV9,TRBJ2-3,CASSVAGLAGGLYTQYF
NA,TRBV28,TRBJ1-5,CASRLTRESQHF
NA,TRBV5-1,TRBJ2-3,CASSLGGLAVAKTDTQYF
few,TRBV30,TRBJ1-1,CAWKPRRLTTGRATEAFF
NA,TRBV6-5,TRBJ2-7,CASSYSNPGEQYF
NA,TRBV2,TRBJ2-7,CASSRGLAGIEQYF
NA,TRBV7-2,TRBJ1-1,CASSLEGASTEAFF
NA,TRBV28,TRBJ1-6,CASSLFGDRPYSPLHF
once,TRBV7-9,TRBJ1-5,CASSPNRGNQPQHF
NA,TRBV4-2,TRBJ2-3,CASSQDLAGGTDTQYF
once,TRBV6-5,TRBJ2-2,CASSYGMWDTGELFF
NA,TRBV13,TRBJ1-1,CASSSPEGGTEAFF
NA,TRBV7-2,TRBJ1-2,CASSATRDGYTF
NA,TRBV6-5,TRBJ1-1,CASTRDGATEAFF
NA,TRBV3-1/TRBV3-2,TRBJ1-5,CASSQDLTNQPQHF
NA,TRBV7-6,TRBJ2-7,CASSNAAGGQREQYF
NA,TRBV6-6,TRBJ2-1,CASSPPGGMGNEQFF
NA,TRBV10-3,TRBJ2-1,CAISEFGQGAHNEQFF
NA,TRBV6-1,TRBJ1-2,CASSETWDRPYTF
NA,TRBV7-7,TRBJ2-2,CASSPLERGVAGELFF
NA,TRBV6-5,TRBJ2-2,CASSYGSGLNTGELFF
NA,TRBV6-4,TRBJ2-3,CASSHSGGAADTQYF
NA,TRBV5-1,TRBJ2-3,CASSLPLAGASTDTQYF
NA,TRBV6-1,TRBJ2-1,CASSEVGQGLDEQFF
NA,TRBV9,TRBJ2-3,CASSQATDTQYF
NA,TRBV30,TRBJ2-2,CAWTATGPTGELFF
NA,TRBV3-1/TRBV3-2,TRBJ2-1,CASSRWTSGRGNEQFF
NA,TRBV3-1/TRBV3-2,TRBJ2-1,CASMLAGGSNEQFF
once,TRBV7-9,TRBJ1-1,CASSLAGGRGTEAFF
NA,TRBV29-1,TRBJ2-1,CSVFRDRGRDEQFF
NA,TRBV4-1,TRBJ1-2,CASSLAYVIEGYTF
NA,TRBV5-1,TRBJ2-7,CASSAGGTSVYEQYF
NA,TRBV2,TRBJ2-7,CASSVQWTYEQYF
NA,TRBV5-8,TRBJ2-2,CASMRRTNTGELFF
NA,TRBV3-1/TRBV3-2,TRBJ1-6,CASSQDRGDNSPLHF